This TCR beta chain was recovered during a study of glioma-infiltrating T cells (dated by TCRdb to the mid-2010s). For the study in its entirety: TCR alpha- and beta-chain repertoires were sequenced from glioma tissue, non-neoplastic brain tissue and matched peripheral blood mononuclear cells. To measure how far tissue and blood T-cell populations diverged, each tissue-infiltrating repertoire was compared against the peripheral blood repertoire of the same patient. Three low-grade glioma patients, about 8 primary glioblastoma patients, and three non-glioma patients who contributed non-neoplastic brain tissue made up the paired cohort. Study-wide findings and limitations: VJ-independent divergence between tissue and blood was found to be below expectation in non-neoplastic patients but above expectation in all gliomas, particularly low-grade gliomas. The group comparisons were based on small numbers of patients: three non-neoplastic, three low-grade glioma and roughly eight glioblastoma patients. Very few CDR3 sequences were shared between tissue and blood, attributed to high CDR3 diversity and limited sampling.

The germline V gene (reference sequence) sets CDR1 to DFQATT and CDR2 to SNEGSKA. Spanning cysteine to phenylalanine, the CDR3 consists of 10 amino acids. Only CDR3 DNA remains: 30 bases, in frame from the first base. V loses 5 bases at its end and J loses 9 bases; junction bases beyond the gene matches: 3. TCR alpha and beta CDR3 regions were amplified with the iRepertoire nested amplicon-rescue multiplex PCR (arm-PCR) platform from RNA. For one-step reverse transcription and amplification, roughly 90-400 ng of tissue mRNA or PBMC total RNA was used as input. Following bead purification, Illumina adapters were added by a secondary multiplex PCR, and libraries between 200 and 400 bp were gel-purified. The libraries contained internal 6-nucleotide barcodes that were used for demultiplexing. Sequencing of the libraries was done on an Illumina MiSeq using 2x220 or 2x250 nucleotide paired-end reads. From the authors' description of their analysis: Paired reads were merged using FLASH 1.2.11 and were aligned to the GRCh37 human genome using BWA-MEM, after which TRA and TRB reads were extracted. An IMGT-derived reference of cassette sequences and CDR3 motifs, with pseudogenes included, was used for V and J assignment. Three-frame translation of reads was performed, and productive CDR3s were defined as those with a C...FGXG motif and no stop codons. A clonotype was defined as a unique combination of a V-J cassette pair and a CDR3 amino acid sequence. Reads were filtered by Hamming distance, thresholded by each sample's sequence error rate in mapped regions. The public sequencing data were trimmed at Q25 with fastp and processed into clonotypes with MiXCR by TCRdb, which kept only in-frame beta chains. Duplicate CDR3 protein sequences are folded into a single record with the most common DNA and genes. The V and J calls follow TCRdb's processing rather than the paper's. The sample table records about 140,000 distinct CDR3 sequences; 35% to 50% of these occur just once. Of the sample, roughly 20% falls within the top ten clones.

To note about this clonotype: Its antigen remains unidentified. Per-base qualities were not stored, and no clone one base away is much larger.

The chain is assembled from TRBV20-1 and TRBJ2-5; TRBD1 fits 7 bases in the junction. Specimen: glioma tissue, nonneoplastic brain tissue, or PBMCs (not recorded which). This TCR was recovered from a human donor with low-grade glioma or glioblastoma, undergoing nonglioma brain surgery, or in good health (not recorded which). The nucleotide sequence is given as TGCAGTGCTGTAGACAGGGCCCAGTACTTC. This encodes CSAVDRAQYF.